This TCR beta chain was profiled in a study of blood T cells in healthy people across ages. A second 7 to 11 cycle PCR used barcoded and J-beta primers. Every cDNA molecule bore a tag from a template-switch adaptor containing 12 random nucleotides. One entry per CDR3 protein results from TCRdb running MiXCR on the 5' RACE reads. The profile shows over 1,200,000 distinct CDR3 sequences, 59% of them singletons. Germline values: CDR1 DFQATT, CDR2 SNEGSKA (reference sequence). V was pared by 3 bases and J by 1 base, with 3 bases of the junction left unmatched. This CDR3 is built from 14 residues. The V and J genes are TRBV20-1 and TRBJ2-1; TRBD2 agrees at 7 bases. Sequenced: blood. The receptor's source is a man aged 18 to 30 in good health. CDR3 bases: TGCAGTGCTAGCGGGAGGCGGTCCTACAATGAGCAGTTCTTC. Protein: CSASGRRSYNEQFF.